This TCR beta chain is drawn from a study of blood T cell repertoires in COVID-19 (TCRdb year 2020). Study-level background: Samples covering the acute and convalescent phases of COVID-19 were provided by collaborators in the United States, Italy and Spain. Deeply sampled blood TCRbeta repertoires from subjects exposed to, actively infected with, or recovered from COVID-19 were included in the dataset. A de-identified subject ID, COVID-19 status, age in years and sex were almost always included in the sample metadata. Where HLA class I and class II types were available, the types were taken from metadata supplied by the sample provider, not from assay-based typing. The material from the prospective study consisted of cDNA or gDNA derived from T cells, B-cell-depleted T cells, or PBMCs. Samples were obtained from the ongoing ImmuneRACE study (first 160 participants) and from approximately 1,200 subjects provided by 6 global collaborators. A freely available public database, intended as a resource for researchers studying the immune response to SARS-CoV-2, is where the repertoires were released. Overall results and qualifications from the work: The quantity of clinical and demographic metadata differed by source and by participant and was supplied without curation.

CDR1 DFQATT and CDR2 SNEGSKA were looked up in the germline V gene (reference sequence). V is clipped by 5 bases and J by 6 bases, and the sequence between their germline boundaries is 10 bases long. Including the terminal cysteine and phenylalanine, the CDR3 comprises 11 residues. Of the read, only the CDR3 DNA is kept; its 33 bases are in frame from base 1. The collaborating institutions used their own protocols to collect whole blood in K2EDTA tubes. For TCRbeta analysis, collaborator samples were shipped as frozen whole blood, as isolated PBMCs, or as DNA extracted from either sample type. As for this clone: Its recognized antigen is unknown. The input lacks base qualities; no much larger clone sits a single base away. Other DNA sequences within the sample encode an identical CDR3.

TCRbeta CDR3 regions were amplified from genomic DNA using the immunoSEQ Assay, a bias-controlled multiplex PCR. Per the authors' processing: The number of nucleated cells in each sample was estimated by amplification of reference gene primers within the assay. To quantify the absolute abundance of each unique TCRbeta CDR3 rearrangement, sequence reads were collapsed and filtered. Productive Simpson clonality was computed per sample as the square root of Simpson's diversity index over productive rearrangements. This immuneACCESS table, as held by TCRdb, lists in-frame sequences with V and J called but not all clones. Of the missing ones, under half trace to an unresolved V gene in checked studies; the others have no known cause. V and J calls and clone size follow that table, whereas D and trimming were derived from the DNA. The sample contains around 39,000 clones, 81% of them found a single time. About 29% of the sample lies in the top ten.

The receptor was isolated from a man older than 75 with active or convalescent COVID-19. In this chain, TRBV20-1 is recombined with TRBJ1-1, with TRBD1 as a weak D call on 5 bases. The source material was peripheral blood. This receptor carries the CDR3 CSAGLGAEAFF. The DNA reads TGCAGTGCTGGGCTAGGGGCTGAAGCTTTCTTT.